This T cell receptor beta chain was identified in a study of Graves' ophthalmopathy and Graves' hyperthyroidism. Background on the study: Before any treatment, peripheral blood was taken at the initial diagnosis. Notes on the study in general: Researchers report that a 13-signature model separated ophthalmopathy from stable hyperthyroidism, posting less than 90% sensitivity and roughly 80% specificity.

Exclusion applied to patients with other autoimmune diseases, uncontrolled infections, pregnancy or lactation. Physicians reached a diagnosis by relying on clinical symptoms, serum thyroxine, TRAb, thyroid ultrasound and orbital computed tomography. To note about this clonotype: Its cognate antigen is unknown.

RNA served as the template for amplifying TCR beta CDR3 regions. Following a first-round RT-PCR that used HTBI primers, a second-round multiplex PCR was carried out. From the multiplex PCR reads, TCRdb called clonotypes with MiXCR, one entry per CDR3 protein. The repertoire holds approximately 700,000 distinct CDR3 sequences, with roughly two fifths as singletons. The CDR3 extends over 13 amino acids. The germline V gene has CDR1 SGHAT and CDR2 FQNNGV. V was pared by 0 bases and J by 9 bases, with 9 bases between. This TCR derives from an adult man with Graves' ophthalmopathy. The chain recombines TRBV11-2 with TRBJ1-5; D not certain. The sample comprised peripheral blood. The CDR3: CASSLDASGPQHF. CDR3 coding DNA: TGTGCCAGCAGCTTAGACGCCTCGGGGCCCCAGCATTTT.